This T cell receptor beta chain was sequenced for a study of cytomegalovirus exposure and HLA in healthy donors. Study results and limitations: HLA alleles showed associations with 15,000 to 20,000 TCR beta sequences in a later analysis, at a 0.05 false discovery rate. Later, an analysis found that common viral pathogens appeared to be linked with several of the most significant clusters.

CDR3 length: 14 amino acids. Trimming left V 1 base short and J 4 bases short, with 8 bases between. Germline CDR1 reads SGHRS; CDR2 reads YFSETQ. In the PCR, 60 Vbeta and 13 Jbeta primers were used. The protocol was immunoSEQ multiplex PCR, while the TCRdb copy is restricted to in-frame clones and leaves out a portion. The sample carries 170,000 or so clones, over 70% recorded once. This clone was seen only once. Antigen unknown. This sequence joins TRBV5-1 and TRBJ1-4; D gene unclear. The TCR was taken from a woman younger than 45 in good health and CMV-seronegative. Sequenced: PBMCs. In DNA form, the CDR3 reads TGCGCCAGCAGCTTGAACGGTTATAATGAAAAACTGTTTTTT. Its protein product is CASSLNGYNEKLFF.